These 4 T cell receptor beta chains were all obtained from the same sample, sequenced in a study of CD4+ T cells in melanoma. Assay: immunoSEQ multiplex PCR; the TCRdb copy retains only in-frame clones and omits some. The sample lists 8,500 to 10,000 clones; 70% to 80% were seen once. The sample consisted of tumor tissue. Every receptor here comes from a human donor with melanoma.

V gene TRBV18 combines with J gene TRBJ1-2; TRBD1 is a possible D gene (6 bases). This CDR3 contains 13 residues. Trimming left V 3 bases short and J 8 bases short, with 13 bases between. Germline-derived CDR1 and CDR2 are KGHSH and LQKENI. The CDR3 region is CASSPEGDEGYTF. Here the CDR3 DNA reads TGTGCCAGCTCACCGGAGGGGGACGAAGGCTACACCTTC.

V is TRBV6-1 and J is TRBJ2-1; possible D gene TRBD2, 7 bases. V lost 4 bases and J 5 bases, leaving 15 bases between the germline ends. CDR3 length: 15 amino acids. CDR1 is MNHNS, CDR2 SASEGT, per germline. The CDR3 here is CASSVRGGAHNEQFF. The DNA for the CDR3 is TGTGCCAGCAGTGTAAGGGGGGGGGCTCACAATGAGCAGTTCTTC.

V and J are TRBV27 and TRBJ2-7, with D maybe TRBD1 (6 bases). The CDR3 covers 15 residues. Germline V gene data show CDR1 as MNHEY and CDR2 as SMNVEV (reference sequence). Trimming pared 6 bases from V and 5 bases from J, leaving 20 bases between. CDR3 loop: CASRKRADSGDEQYF. As DNA, the CDR3 is TGTGCCAGCAGGAAGCGCGCGGACAGCGGCGACGAGCAGTACTTC.

The V and J genes are TRBV29-1 and TRBJ1-2; D not certain. Germline loops: CDR1 SQVTM, CDR2 ANQGSEA. Trimming left V 2 bases short and J 6 bases short, with 10 bases between. This CDR3 is 12 amino acids long. CDR3 region: CSVEKGANGYTF. For the CDR3, the DNA is TGCAGCGTTGAAAAGGGAGCGAATGGCTACACCTTC. Supplemented by reference TRBV29-1 and TRBJ1-2, the full variable domain reads SAVISQKPSRDICQRGTSLTIQCQVDSQVTMMFWYRQQPGQSLTLIATANQGSEATYESGFVIDKFPISRPNLTFSTLTVSNMSPEDSSIYLCSVEKGANGYTFGSGTRLTVV.